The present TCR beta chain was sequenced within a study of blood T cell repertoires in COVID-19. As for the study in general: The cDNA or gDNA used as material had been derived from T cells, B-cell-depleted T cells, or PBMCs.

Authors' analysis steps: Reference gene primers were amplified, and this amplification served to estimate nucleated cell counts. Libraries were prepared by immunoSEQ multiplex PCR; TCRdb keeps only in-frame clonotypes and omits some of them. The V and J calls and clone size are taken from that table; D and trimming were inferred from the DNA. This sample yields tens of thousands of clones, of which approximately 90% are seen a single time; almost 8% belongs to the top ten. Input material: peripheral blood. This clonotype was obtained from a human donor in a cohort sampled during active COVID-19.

CDR3 DNA: TGTGCCTGGAGCCGTGGTACAAATTCACCCCTCCACTTT. Its protein product is CAWSRGTNSPLHF. The chain employs TRBV30 and TRBJ1-6; no clear D gene. Germline loops: CDR1 GTSNPN, CDR2 SVGIG (reference sequence). The CDR3 has 13 amino acids. V lost 3 bases to trimming and J lost 7 bases, with 10 bases between them.